A selection of T cell receptor beta chains follows, all from one sample in a study of CD8+CD57+ T cells in acquired aplastic anemia. In TCRdb, the reads were re-called with MiXCR into one record per CDR3 protein. Among about 190,000 distinct CDR3 sequences listed, about 53% were seen once. The sample was sorted CD4+, CD8+, or CD8+CD57+ T cells (not recorded which) from PBMCs. All receptors derive from a human donor in good health, serving as a control. The CDR3 runs from the conserved cysteine through the conserved F or W. A D gene is named only where the DNA matches it firmly. For some rows the clone size is stated as once, few or many, or as a class when expanded; others skip it.

CDR3aa	CDR3nt	abundance	v_gene	d_gene	j_gene
CSANLGNQPQHF	TGCAGTGCTAACCTGGGGAATCAGCCCCAGCATTTT	once	TRBV20-1	.	TRBJ1-5
CASRQDRLTQETQYF	TGTGCCAGCAGACAGGACAGGCTAACACAAGAGACCCAGTACTTC	.	TRBV7-9	TRBD1	TRBJ2-5
CSAQITTKSPEQYF	TGCAGTGCGCAGATCACGACGAAATCGCCCGAGCAGTACTTC	few	TRBV20-1	.	TRBJ2-7
CATSIDGTGDQPQHF	TGTGCCACCAGCATCGACGGGACAGGGGATCAGCCCCAGCATTTT	once	TRBV15	TRBD1	TRBJ1-5
CASSLRPGQANQPQHF	TGTGCCAGCAGTTTAAGGCCCGGACAGGCCAATCAGCCCCAGCATTTT	few	TRBV28	TRBD1	TRBJ1-5
CASSPMGDEQYF	TGTGCCAGCAGCCCCATGGGAGACGAGCAGTACTTC	.	TRBV7-2	.	TRBJ2-7
CATHGRNYGYTF	TGTGCCACCCACGGCAGAAACTATGGCTACACCTTC	many	TRBV6-2/TRBV6-3	.	TRBJ1-2
CASSDGLNTEALF	TGCGCCAGCAGTGACGGATTGAACACTGAAGCTCTCTTT	.	TRBV10-2	.	TRBJ1-1
CASSPPGMNTEAFF	TGTGCCAGCTCCCCGCCGGGTATGAACACTGAAGCTTTCTTT	.	TRBV5-6	.	TRBJ1-1
CASSLAGGADNTIYF	TGTGCCAGCAGCTTAGCAGGGGGCGCGGACAACACCATATATTTT	.	TRBV7-9	TRBD1	TRBJ1-3
CASSLDFLNTEAFF	TGCGCCAGCAGCTTGGACTTTTTGAACACTGAAGCTTTCTTT	.	TRBV5-1	.	TRBJ1-1
CASSLSYRVESEKLFF	TGTGCCAGCAGCCTAAGCTACAGGGTCGAAAGTGAAAAACTGTTTTTT	.	TRBV7-2	.	TRBJ1-4
CASSVPGARNTGELFF	TGTGCCAGCAGTGTCCCAGGGGCCCGAAACACCGGGGAGCTGTTTTTT	.	TRBV25-1	.	TRBJ2-2
CASSVGSAGGWETQYF	TGTGCCAGCAGCGTAGGATCAGCGGGGGGATGGGAGACCCAGTACTTC	.	TRBV5-1	TRBD2	TRBJ2-5
CASSGGKAGGPGIQYF	TGTGCCAGCTCTGGCGGGAAGGCGGGGGGGCCGGGCATTCAGTACTTC	few	TRBV6-6	TRBD2	TRBJ2-4
CSAQPTGGLLF	TGCAGTGCGCAGCCGACAGGGGGTCTTTTATTC	.	TRBV20-1	TRBD1	TRBJ2-5
CAISESIAGITDTQYF	TGTGCCATCAGTGAGTCGATAGCGGGGATAACAGATACGCAGTATTTT	.	TRBV10-3	TRBD2	TRBJ2-3
CASSLDWGETYEQYF	TGTGCCAGCAGCTTAGACTGGGGGGAAACCTACGAGCAGTACTTC	many	TRBV7-2	.	TRBJ2-7
CATSDFGTLDTDTQYF	TGTGCCACCAGTGATTTTGGGACTCTTGACACAGATACGCAGTATTTT	.	TRBV24-1	.	TRBJ2-3
CASSLLASGRTDTQYF	TGTGCCAGCAGTTTGCTGGCTAGCGGTCGCACAGATACGCAGTATTTT	.	TRBV2	TRBD2	TRBJ2-3
CASSQGGGHQPQHF	TGTGCCAGTAGCCAAGGGGGAGGGCATCAGCCCCAGCATTTT	many	TRBV19	.	TRBJ1-5
CASRGTGRETQYF	TGTGCCAGCAGGGGTACAGGGCGGGAGACCCAGTACTTC	few	TRBV6-4	.	TRBJ2-5
CAISVRGDRNSYEQYF	TGTGCCATCAGTGTTCGAGGGGACAGAAACTCCTACGAGCAGTACTTC	many	TRBV10-3	TRBD1	TRBJ2-7
CASSPSGGGTDTQYF	TGTGCCAGCAGTCCGAGTGGGGGCGGCACAGATACGCAGTATTTT	.	TRBV6-2/TRBV6-3	.	TRBJ2-3
CASSMGTGGNYGYTF	TGCGCCAGCAGCATGGGGACAGGGGGGAACTATGGCTACACCTTC	.	TRBV5-1	TRBD1	TRBJ1-2
CASNAGTGAGYTF	TGCGCCAGCAACGCCGGGACAGGGGCTGGCTACACCTTC	few	TRBV10-2	TRBD1	TRBJ1-2
CASSQARDVGRGVYGYTF	TGTGCCAGCAGCCAAGCCCGGGACGTGGGCCGCGGGGTCTATGGCTACACCTTC	many	TRBV14	.	TRBJ1-2
CSARDMRKETWGGYTTNYGYTF	TGCAGTGCTAGAGATATGAGGAAAGAGACGTGGGGGGGATATACCACTAACTATGGCTACACCTTC	many	TRBV20-1	.	TRBJ1-2
CASSPGPYEQYF	TGTGCCAGCAGCCCCGGACCCTACGAGCAGTACTTC	many	TRBV7-2	.	TRBJ2-7
CSARPSTGTGFGGTEAFF	TGCAGTGCTAGACCTTCTACCGGGACAGGGTTTGGTGGCACTGAAGCTTTCTTT	.	TRBV20-1	TRBD1	TRBJ1-1
CASSESPGQGVNSYNSPLHF	TGTGCCAGCAGTGAATCCCCGGGACAGGGGGTCAACTCCTATAATTCACCCCTCCACTTT	.	TRBV25-1	TRBD1	TRBJ1-6
CASSYSHSGTGFNTEAFF	TGTGCCAGCAGTTACTCCCATTCCGGGACAGGCTTTAACACTGAAGCTTTCTTT	many	TRBV6-6	TRBD1	TRBJ1-1
CASSPTGVSNQPQHF	TGTGCCAGTAGTCCGACAGGGGTTAGCAATCAGCCCCAGCATTTT	.	TRBV19	TRBD1	TRBJ1-5
CASSYSPGTGRNTEAFF	TGTGCCAGCAGTTATTCCCCCGGGACAGGGCGGAACACTGAAGCTTTCTTT	many	TRBV12-3/TRBV12-4	TRBD1	TRBJ1-1
CSAGQGSVDRQYF	TGCAGCGCTGGACAGGGGAGCGTGGATAGGCAGTATTTT	.	TRBV29-1	TRBD1	TRBJ2-3
CASRHDRLISDTQYF	TGCGCCAGCAGGCACGACAGGCTCATTTCAGATACGCAGTATTTT	many	TRBV10-2	.	TRBJ2-3
CASSERSGQPQHF	TGTGCCAGCAGTGAAAGGTCTGGTCAGCCCCAGCATTTT	.	TRBV2	.	TRBJ1-5
CASSPSGRLGKLFF	TGTGCCAGCAGTCCCTCGGGTAGACTAGGAAAACTGTTTTTT	.	TRBV28	.	TRBJ1-4
CASQDRVNSPLHF	TGCGCCAGCCAGGACAGGGTAAATTCACCCCTCCACTTT	once	TRBV10-1	TRBD1	TRBJ1-6
CSAVLAGALTYEQYF	TGCAGTGCTGTACTAGCGGGGGCCCTAACCTACGAGCAGTACTTC	many	TRBV20-1	TRBD2	TRBJ2-7
CASSSSFSGANVLTF	TGTGCCAGCAGCTCTAGTTTCTCTGGGGCCAACGTCCTGACTTTC	many	TRBV7-3	.	TRBJ2-6
CASSESGRPGEQYF	TGCGCCAGCAGTGAGTCGGGCAGGCCCGGCGAGCAGTACTTC	once	TRBV10-1	.	TRBJ2-7
CASSFGARVTNQPQHF	TGTGCCAGCAGTTTCGGAGCGAGGGTAACCAATCAGCCCCAGCATTTT	.	TRBV12-3/TRBV12-4	.	TRBJ1-5